The entry below gives a single T cell receptor beta chain sequence along with its context. Its target is not known. Germline loops: CDR1 MNHEY, CDR2 SVGAGI. The V and J ends lost 5 bases and 6 bases respectively, with 17 bases between them. The CDR3 has 15 residues. These data are taken from a study of T cell responses to AZD1222 COVID-19 vaccine. In the study overall: Combined were second doses at about 4 or about 12 weeks. Overall study results and limits: Donors skewed white British and female; clonal diversity was possibly underestimated. Nearly half of spike-specific TCRs reportedly target variant regions that are unmutated in the B.1.351 and B.1.1.7 variants. Samples come after the peak T cell response, not at day 14.

Profiling relied on immunoSEQ multiplex PCR, and the TCRdb table lists in-frame clones only, not all of them. The repertoire consists of over 95,000 clones, with 87% occurring once and the leading ten covering approximately 3%. This chain uses TRBV6-5 with TRBJ1-5, with D unclear. Specimen: peripheral blood, collected on day 0 of AZD1222 vaccination. This sequence was found in an adult in good health. CDR3: CASSLTREPRQPQHF. CDR3 coding DNA: TGTGCCAGCAGTCTGACCCGGGAGCCACGTCAGCCCCAGCATTTT.